The 5 T cell receptor beta chains given below trace back to one sample, sequenced in a study of beta chain features in type 1 diabetes. Reverse transcription of all isolated RNA meant that expressed TCRB transcripts were sequenced. The table came from immunoSEQ multiplex PCR; TCRdb's copy has only in-frame clones and leaves some out. Here the sample spans roughly 400,000 clones, about 14% being singletons. Sequenced sample: naive CD4+ T cells from blood. These TCRs come from a young man in good health.

This clone was counted between two and nine times. The chain has TRBV18 and TRBJ2-7; D is uncertain. This CDR3 region has 11 residues. CDR1 and CDR2 (germline): KGHSH, LQKENI. CDR3 in amino acids: CASSSTAAYGV. DNA for the CDR3: TGTGCCAGCTCAAGTACAGCCGCCTACGGTGTC.

This clone was counted between two and nine times. The J gene is TRBJ2-1, the V gene TRBV7-6, with TRBD1 matching over 10 bases. CDR1 and CDR2 (germline): SGHVS, FNYEAQ. This CDR3 contains 15 residues. V gave up 5 bases and J gave up 1 base; unmatched junction bases: 2. This CDR3 reads CASSGDRGSYNEQFF. The CDR3 DNA reads TGTGCCAGCAGCGGGGACAGGGGTTCCTACAATGAGCAGTTCTTC.

There are a few counts of this clone. The V gene is TRBV7-2, the J gene TRBJ2-3; D perhaps matches TRBD2 (6 bases). Germline values: CDR1 SGHTA, CDR2 FQGNSA. V was shortened by 2 bases and J by 4 bases, with 10 bases between the two germline ends. This CDR3 region has 14 residues. The CDR3 loop is CASSLTSWADTQYF. In DNA, the CDR3 is TGTGCCAGCAGCTTAACTAGCTGGGCAGATACGCAGTATTTT.

The gene calls are TRBV5-1 and TRBJ2-7; weak D call: TRBD2 (5 bases). The V end was cut by 0 bases, the J end by 6 bases, with 10 bases between. Per the germline V gene, CDR1 is SGHRS and CDR2 is YFSETQ. This CDR3 region has 13 residues. The CDR3 sequence: CASSLAEGGEQYF. Here the CDR3 DNA reads TGCGCCAGCAGCTTGGCTGAGGGCGGCGAGCAGTACTTC.

This clone showed up just a few times. Different DNA sequences within this sample yield the same CDR3. The rearrangement links TRBV10-2 to TRBJ2-5; D assignment may be TRBD1 or TRBD2 (6 bases each). The CDR3 extends over 14 amino acids. V gave up 4 bases and J gave up 5 bases, with 14 bases separating them. Germline V lookup: CDR1 WSHSY, CDR2 SAAADI. DNA for the CDR3: TGCGCCAGCAGTGCTTCGGGGGCGGGGGAGACCCAGTACTTC. Residues: CASSASGAGETQYF.